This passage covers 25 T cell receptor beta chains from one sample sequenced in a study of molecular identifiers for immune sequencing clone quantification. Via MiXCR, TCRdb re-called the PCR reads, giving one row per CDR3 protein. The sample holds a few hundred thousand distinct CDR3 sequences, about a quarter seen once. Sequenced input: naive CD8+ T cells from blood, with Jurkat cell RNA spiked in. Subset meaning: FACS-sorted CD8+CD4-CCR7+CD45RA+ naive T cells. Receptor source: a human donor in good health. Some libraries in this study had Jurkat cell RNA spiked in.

CDR3 residues: CATGQGSSDTQYF. DNA for the CDR3: TGTGCCACTGGACAGGGGTCCTCAGATACGCAGTATTTT. This chain links TRBV3-1 with TRBJ2-3; 9 nucleotides match TRBD1. V shed 10 bases and J 4 bases; nucleotides not matched to a gene: 6. The length of the CDR3 is 13 residues. Germline V CDR1 and CDR2: LGHDT, YNNKEL (reference sequence).

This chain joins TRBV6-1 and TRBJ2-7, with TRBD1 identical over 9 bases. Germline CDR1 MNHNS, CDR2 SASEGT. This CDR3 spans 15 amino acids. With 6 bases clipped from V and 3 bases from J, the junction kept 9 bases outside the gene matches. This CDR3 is CASRPDRGTNYEQYF. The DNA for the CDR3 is TGTGCCAGCAGACCCGACAGGGGGACGAACTACGAGCAGTACTTC.

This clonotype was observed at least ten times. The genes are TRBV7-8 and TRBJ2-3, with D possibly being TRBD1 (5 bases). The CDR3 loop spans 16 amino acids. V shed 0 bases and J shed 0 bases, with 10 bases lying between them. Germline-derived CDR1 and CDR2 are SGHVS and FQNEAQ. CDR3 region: CASSLADRVSTDTQYF. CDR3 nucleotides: TGTGCCAGCAGCTTAGCCGACAGAGTAAGCACAGATACGCAGTATTTT.

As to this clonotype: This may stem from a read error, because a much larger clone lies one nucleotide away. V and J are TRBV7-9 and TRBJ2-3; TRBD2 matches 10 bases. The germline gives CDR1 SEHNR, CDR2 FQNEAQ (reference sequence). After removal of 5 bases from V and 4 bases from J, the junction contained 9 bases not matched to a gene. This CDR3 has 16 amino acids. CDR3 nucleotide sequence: TGTGCCAGCAGCCCAGGACTAGCGGAGAGCGCAGATACGCAGTATTTT. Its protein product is CASSPGLAESADTQYF.

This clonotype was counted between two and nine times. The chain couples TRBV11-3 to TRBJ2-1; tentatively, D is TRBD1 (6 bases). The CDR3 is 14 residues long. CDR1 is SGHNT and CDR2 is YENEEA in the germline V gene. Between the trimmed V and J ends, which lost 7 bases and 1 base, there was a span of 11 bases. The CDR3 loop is CASTNRASYNEQFF. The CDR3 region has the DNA TGTGCCAGCACTAACAGGGCGTCCTACAATGAGCAGTTCTTC.

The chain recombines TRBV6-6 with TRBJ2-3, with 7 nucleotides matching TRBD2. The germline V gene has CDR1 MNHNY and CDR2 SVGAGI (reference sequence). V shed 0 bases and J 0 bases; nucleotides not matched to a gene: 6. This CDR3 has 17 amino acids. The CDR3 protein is CASSYSMTGGSTDTQYF. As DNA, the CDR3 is TGTGCCAGCAGTTACTCGATGACGGGAGGCAGCACAGATACGCAGTATTTT.

CDR3 bases: TGCGCCAGCAGCCAAGATCCCCCCCTCTTTGACAGAGTCAACTATGGCTACACCTTC. Its protein product is CASSQDPPLFDRVNYGYTF. The chain links TRBV4-3 to TRBJ1-2; D is perhaps TRBD1 (5 bases). With 0 bases removed from V and 2 bases from J, the gap between germline ends came to 22 bases. The germline V gene encodes CDR1 LGHNA and CDR2 YSLEER. The CDR3 consists of 19 residues.

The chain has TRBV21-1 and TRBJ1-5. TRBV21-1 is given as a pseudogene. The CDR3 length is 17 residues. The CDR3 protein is CARDKVPGIESNQPQHF. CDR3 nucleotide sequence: TGTGCCAGAGATAAAGTTCCGGGAATAGAAAGCAATCAGCCCCAGCATTTT.

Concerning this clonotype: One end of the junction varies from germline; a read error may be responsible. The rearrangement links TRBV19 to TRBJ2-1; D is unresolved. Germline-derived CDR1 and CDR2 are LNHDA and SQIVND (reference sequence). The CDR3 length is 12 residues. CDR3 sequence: CASGIFFAEQFF. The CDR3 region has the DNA TGTGCCAGTGGTATTTTCTTCGCGGAGCAGTTCTTC.

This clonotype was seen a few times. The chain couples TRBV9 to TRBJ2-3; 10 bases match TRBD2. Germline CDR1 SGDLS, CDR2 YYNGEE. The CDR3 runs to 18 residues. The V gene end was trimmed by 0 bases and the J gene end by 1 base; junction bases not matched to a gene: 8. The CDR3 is CASSVAGASGSGTDTQYF. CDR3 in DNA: TGTGCCAGCAGCGTAGCGGGTGCTAGCGGGAGTGGCACAGATACGCAGTATTTT. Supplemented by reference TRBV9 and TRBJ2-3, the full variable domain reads DSGVTQTPKHLITATGQRVTLRCSPRSGDLSVYWYQQSLDQGLQFLIQYYNGEERAKGNILERFSAQQFPDLHSELNLSSLELGDSALYFCASSVAGASGSGTDTQYFGPGTRLTVL.

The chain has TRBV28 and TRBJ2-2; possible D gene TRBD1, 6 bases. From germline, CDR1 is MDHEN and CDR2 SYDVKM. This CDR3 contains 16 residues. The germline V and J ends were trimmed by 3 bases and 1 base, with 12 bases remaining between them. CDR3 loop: CASSFERTENTGELFF. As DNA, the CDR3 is TGTGCCAGCAGTTTTGAAAGGACAGAGAACACCGGGGAGCTGTTTTTT.

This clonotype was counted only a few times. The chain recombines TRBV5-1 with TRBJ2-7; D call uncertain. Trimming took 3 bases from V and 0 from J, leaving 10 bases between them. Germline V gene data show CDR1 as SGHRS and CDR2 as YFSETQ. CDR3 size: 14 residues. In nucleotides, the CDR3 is TGCGCCAGCAGCTACTTAGTGAGCTCCTACGAGCAGTACTTC. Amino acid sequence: CASSYLVSSYEQYF.

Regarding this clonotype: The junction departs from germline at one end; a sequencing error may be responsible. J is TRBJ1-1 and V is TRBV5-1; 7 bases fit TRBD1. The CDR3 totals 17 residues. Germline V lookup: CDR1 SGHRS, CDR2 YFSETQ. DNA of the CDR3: TGCGCCAGCAGCTTGGGAACGACAGGGATAATGGCCACTGTAGCTTTCTTT. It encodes CASSLGTTGIMATVAFF.

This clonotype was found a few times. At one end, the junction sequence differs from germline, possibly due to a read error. CDR3 in amino acids: CASSGESSHEQYF. For the CDR3, the DNA is TGTGCCAGCAGTGGTGAATCCTCCCACGAGCAGTACTTC. The chain has TRBV2 and TRBJ2-7; D gene uncertain. There are 13 residues in the CDR3. Germline V gene data show CDR1 as SNHLY and CDR2 as FYNNEI. Using reference TRBV2 and TRBJ2-7 for the parts outside the CDR3, the full variable domain is EPEVTQTPSHQVTQMGQEVILRCVPISNHLYFYWYRQILGQKVEFLVSFYNNEISEKSEIFDDQFSVERPDGSNFTLKIRSTKLEDSAMYFCASSGESSHEQYFGPGTRLTVT.

In DNA form, the CDR3 reads TGTGCCAGCAGTGGCAGCAACAATCAGCCCCAGCATTTT. Its protein is CASSGSNNQPQHF. The rearrangement joins TRBV27 to TRBJ1-5; D remains ambiguous. V was clipped by 5 bases and J by 3 bases, with 8 bases between them. Germline CDR1 MNHEY, CDR2 SMNVEV (reference sequence). The CDR3 consists of 13 residues.

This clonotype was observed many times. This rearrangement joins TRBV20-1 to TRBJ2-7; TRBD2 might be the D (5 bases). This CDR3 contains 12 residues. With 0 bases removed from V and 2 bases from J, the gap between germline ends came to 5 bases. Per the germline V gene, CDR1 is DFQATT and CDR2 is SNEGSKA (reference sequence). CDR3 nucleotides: TGCAGTGCTAGAGAACTAGCCTACGAGCAGTACTTC. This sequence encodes CSARELAYEQYF.

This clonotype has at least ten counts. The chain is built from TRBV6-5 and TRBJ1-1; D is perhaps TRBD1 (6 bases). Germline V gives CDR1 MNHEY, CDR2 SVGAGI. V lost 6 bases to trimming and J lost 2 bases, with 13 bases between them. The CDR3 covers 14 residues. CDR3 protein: CASRHREGNTEAFF. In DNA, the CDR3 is TGTGCCAGCAGACACAGGGAAGGCAACACTGAAGCTTTCTTT.

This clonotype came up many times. CDR3 loop: CASSYSSPETSYEQYF. Here the CDR3 DNA reads TGTGCCAGCAGTTACTCGAGTCCGGAGACCTCCTACGAGCAGTACTTC. The chain carries TRBV6-6 and TRBJ2-7; D uncertain. V was trimmed by 0 bases and J by 0 bases, leaving 12 bases between them. Germline CDR1 and CDR2: MNHNY and SVGAGI (reference sequence). The CDR3 length is 16 residues.

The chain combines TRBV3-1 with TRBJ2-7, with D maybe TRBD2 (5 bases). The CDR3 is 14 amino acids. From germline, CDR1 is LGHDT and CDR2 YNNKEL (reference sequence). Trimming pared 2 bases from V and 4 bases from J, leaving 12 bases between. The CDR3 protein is CASSQFVSGYEQYF. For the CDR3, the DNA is TGTGCCAGCAGCCAATTTGTCTCGGGGTACGAGCAGTACTTC.

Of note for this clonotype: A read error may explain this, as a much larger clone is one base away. The CDR3: CANSEFQGLADTQYF. The DNA of the CDR3 is TGTGCCAACAGTGAATTTCAAGGGCTCGCAGATACGCAGTATTTT. This sequence joins TRBV2 and TRBJ2-3; D gene ambiguous. CDR1 and CDR2 (germline): SNHLY, FYNNEI. This CDR3 region has 15 residues.

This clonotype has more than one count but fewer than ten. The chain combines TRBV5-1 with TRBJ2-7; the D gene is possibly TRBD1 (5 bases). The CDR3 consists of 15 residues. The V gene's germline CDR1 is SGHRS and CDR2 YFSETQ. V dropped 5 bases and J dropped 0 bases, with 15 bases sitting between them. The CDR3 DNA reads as TGCGCCAGCAGTTCAGGGCACCAACTCTCCTACGAGCAGTACTTC. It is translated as CASSSGHQLSYEQYF.

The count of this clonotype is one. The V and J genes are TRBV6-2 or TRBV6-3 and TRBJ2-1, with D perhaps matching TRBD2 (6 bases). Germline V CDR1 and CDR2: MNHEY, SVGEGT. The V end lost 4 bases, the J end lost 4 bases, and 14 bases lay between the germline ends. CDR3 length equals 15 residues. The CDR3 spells CASSWASVLYNEQFF. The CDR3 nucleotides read TGTGCCAGCAGTTGGGCTAGCGTACTTTACAATGAGCAGTTCTTC.

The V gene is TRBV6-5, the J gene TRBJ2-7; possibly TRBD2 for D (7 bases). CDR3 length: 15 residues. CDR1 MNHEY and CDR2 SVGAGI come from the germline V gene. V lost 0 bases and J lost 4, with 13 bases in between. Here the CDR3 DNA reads TGTGCCAGCAGTTACTCGGGGGGGGGGCGGTACGAGCAGTACTTC. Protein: CASSYSGGGRYEQYF.

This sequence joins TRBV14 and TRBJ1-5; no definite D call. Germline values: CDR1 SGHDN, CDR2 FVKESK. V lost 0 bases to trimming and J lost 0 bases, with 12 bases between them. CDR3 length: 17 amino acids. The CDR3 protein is CASSQESHPGSNQPQHF. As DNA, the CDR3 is TGTGCCAGCAGCCAAGAGTCTCACCCGGGTAGCAATCAGCCCCAGCATTTT.

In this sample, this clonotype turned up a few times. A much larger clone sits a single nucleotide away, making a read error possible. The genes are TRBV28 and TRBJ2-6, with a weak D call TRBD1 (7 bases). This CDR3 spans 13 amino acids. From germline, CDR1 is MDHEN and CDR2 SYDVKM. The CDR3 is CASGFQGGLVLTF. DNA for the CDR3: TGTGCCAGCGGTTTCCAGGGGGGCCTAGTCCTGACTTTC.